This T cell receptor (beta chain) derives from a study of radiotherapy plus CTLA-4 blockade in lung cancer (dated 2018 in TCRdb). In the study overall: Among enrolled patients, under 20% had an objective response and roughly 30% reached disease control.

Findings and caveats that apply to the study as a whole: TCR clones derived from tumors expanded in peripheral blood after treatment with radiotherapy and ipilimumab. Increased serum interferon-beta after radiation, together with early dynamic changes in blood T cell clones, were reported to be the strongest predictors of response.

The library was made by the immunoSEQ multiplex PCR assay. TCRdb re-hosts the immuneACCESS table, in-frame sequences only. Its copies lack some clones; in the studies checked, an unresolved V gene accounts for under half of them, and the cause for the rest is not known. This sample holds 81,000 or so clones; around four fifths were observed only once. The ten largest clones capture approximately 15% of the sample. Notes on this clone: The antigen it recognizes is unknown. No base-level quality is on record; no much larger clone is a single base apart.

In this study, focal radiation therapy paired with CTLA-4 blockade (ipilimumab) was tested in patients who had chemo-refractory metastatic non-small-cell lung cancer. The TCR sequence derives from a human donor with non-small cell lung cancer that progressed on radiotherapy plus ipilimumab. The material was peripheral blood, obtained from a patient treated with radiotherapy plus ipilimumab.

Read as DNA, the sequence is TGCGCCAGCAGCCAAGTTAGGCCTAGCGGGATAAAAAATGAGCAGTTCTTC. Its protein product is CASSQVRPSGIKNEQFF. This chain joins TRBV4-1 to TRBJ2-1; 9 bases in the junction line up with TRBD2. The germline V gene yields MGHRA for CDR1 and YSYEKL for CDR2. The CDR3 sequence holds 17 residues, the cysteine and phenylalanine included. The sequence is cut down to CDR3 DNA, 51 bases in frame from base 1. Trimming leaves V shorter by 1 base and J shorter by 7 bases, with the junction holding 11 bases beyond the gene matches.